Listed below are T cell receptor beta chains from one sample, sequenced in a study of cytomegalovirus exposure and HLA in healthy donors. The method was immunoSEQ multiplex PCR; TCRdb's version includes in-frame clones alone and lacks a portion of them. The sample shows approximately 120,000 clones, roughly 80% of them seen only once. Input material: PBMCs. All receptors come from a man in his thirties or forties in good health and CMV-seronegative. The CDR3 runs from the conserved cysteine through the conserved F or W. Fields, in order: clone size, D gene, J gene, V gene, CDR3 protein, CDR3 DNA. A D gene is named only where the DNA matches it firmly. The size field is filled for only some rows; it gives once, few, many or a size class.

>-|-|TRBJ1-5|TRBV7-5
CARSYTRGYSNQPQHF
TGTGCCAGAAGCTACACCAGGGGTTATAGCAATCAGCCCCAGCATTTT
>-|-|TRBJ2-3|TRBV7-3
CASSPRGGGPADTQYF
TGTGCCAGCAGCCCTAGAGGCGGGGGCCCGGCAGATACGCAGTATTTT
>-|TRBD1|TRBJ1-1|TRBV10-3
CAISADRYTEAFF
TGTGCCATCAGTGCGGACAGGTACACTGAAGCTTTCTTT
>-|-|TRBJ2-2|TRBV5-1
CASSSRDSRTGELFF
TGCGCCAGCAGCTCCCGGGACTCCCGTACCGGGGAGCTGTTTTTT
>-|-|TRBJ1-2|TRBV4-1
CASSPPGQYGYTF
TGCGCCAGCAGCCCGCCCGGACAGTATGGCTACACCTTC
>-|TRBD2|TRBJ2-7|TRBV19
CASSTRGDEQYF
TGTGCCAGTAGTACTCGGGGGGACGAGCAGTACTTC
>-|TRBD2|TRBJ2-7|TRBV28
CASSLSGRTYEQYF
TGTGCCAGCAGTTTGAGCGGGAGGACCTACGAGCAGTACTTC
>-|-|TRBJ1-2|TRBV15
CATSRDPDRPINYGYTF
TGTGCCACCAGCAGAGATCCCGACAGGCCCATTAACTATGGCTACACCTTC
>-|-|TRBJ2-2|TRBV16
CASSQRGEELFF
TGTGCCAGCAGCCAACGCGGCGAGGAGCTGTTTTTT
>few|-|TRBJ2-3|TRBV6-5
CASSLGLVTDTQYF
TGTGCCAGCAGTCTGGGGCTTGTCACAGATACGCAGTATTTT
>-|-|TRBJ2-7|TRBV9
CASSVASDNSYEQYF
TGTGCCAGCAGCGTAGCTTCCGACAACTCCTACGAGCAGTACTTC